One sample yielded the 27 T cell receptor beta chains listed below, sequenced in a study of CD8 T cells in Susac syndrome. When the RNA was reverse transcribed, random hexamers were used with an input of 0.5 to 1 ug. In TCRdb, the immunoSEQ multiplex PCR reads were re-called with MiXCR into one record per CDR3 protein. Here the sample spans nearly 200,000 distinct CDR3 sequences, 90% to 95% being singletons. The specimen was CD4+ T cells from PBMCs. These receptors originate from a human donor with multiple sclerosis.

The V gene is TRBV13, the J gene TRBJ2-7; D not resolved. CDR1 PRHDT and CDR2 FYEKMQ come from the germline V gene (reference sequence). The CDR3 extends over 13 amino acids. V gave up 5 bases and J gave up 0 bases, with 8 bases separating them. DNA of the CDR3: TGTGCCAGCAGCCTCCGGAACTCCTACGAGCAGTACTTC. Its protein is CASSLRNSYEQYF.

The J gene is TRBJ2-7, the V gene TRBV3-1; 7 bases are shared with TRBD1. Germline V gives CDR1 LGHDT, CDR2 YNNKEL (reference sequence). V lost 7 bases and J lost 3; bases outside the gene matches: 9. This CDR3 region has 14 residues. The CDR3 protein is CASTPGTAFYEQYF. DNA of the CDR3: TGTGCCAGCACCCCCGGGACAGCGTTCTACGAGCAGTACTTC.

Remarks on this clonotype: Compared with germline, one end of the junction differs, possibly owing to a read error. V is TRBV2 and J is TRBJ2-7; tentative D call: TRBD2 (6 bases). The germline V gene encodes CDR1 SNHLY and CDR2 FYNNEI. This CDR3 is built from 12 residues. CDR3 amino acids: CASSLEGSPRDF. CDR3 nucleotide sequence: TGTGCCAGCAGTCTGGAGGGCTCTCCGAGGGACTTC. Full variable domain (missing parts from reference TRBV2 and TRBJ2-7): EPEVTQTPSHQVTQMGQEVILRCVPISNHLYFYWYRQILGQKVEFLVSFYNNEISEKSEIFDDQFSVERPDGSNFTLKIRSTKLEDSAMYFCASSLEGSPRDFGPGTRLTVT.

The chain has TRBV7-9 and TRBJ2-1; 7 bases agree with TRBD2. With 3 bases clipped from V and 3 bases from J, the junction kept 5 bases outside the gene matches. The germline CDR1 and CDR2 sequences are SEHNR and FQNEAQ (reference sequence). The CDR3 spans 15 residues. DNA for the CDR3: TGTGCCAGCAGCTTGACGCTAGCGGTCTACAATGAGCAGTTCTTC. This codes for CASSLTLAVYNEQFF. Full variable domain (rest looked up from reference TRBV7-9 and TRBJ2-1): DTGVSQNPRHKITKRGQNVTFRCDPISEHNRLYWYRQTLGQGPEFLTYFQNEAQLEKSRLLSDRFSAERPKGSFSTLEIQRTEQGDSAMYLCASSLTLAVYNEQFFGPGTRLTVL.

The V call is TRBV18, the J call TRBJ2-7; D may match TRBD1 or TRBD2 (5 bases each). CDR3 length: 15 amino acids. Trimming took off 0 bases at V and 6 bases at J, with 15 bases between the two ends. The germline V gene encodes CDR1 KGHSH and CDR2 LQKENI. The CDR3: CASSPPDTRTAEQYF. The CDR3 bases are TGTGCCAGCTCACCACCGGACACCCGGACTGCCGAGCAGTACTTC. The full variable domain, rest sourced from reference TRBV18 and TRBJ2-7, is NAGVMQNPRHLVRRRGQEARLRCSPMKGHSHVYWYRQLPEEGLKFMVYLQKENIIDESGMPKERFSAEFPKEGPSILRIQQVVRGDSAAYFCASSPPDTRTAEQYFGPGTRLTVT.

The chain couples TRBV12-3 or TRBV12-4 to TRBJ2-2; D unresolved. The V end lost 6 bases, the J end lost 1 base, and 6 bases lay between the germline ends. The CDR3 is 13 amino acids. CDR3 sequence reads: CASRRQNTGELFF. The CDR3 nucleotides are TGTGCCAGCAGACGACAGAACACCGGGGAGCTGTTTTTT.

The rearrangement uses TRBV7-8 and TRBJ2-3, with unresolved D. CDR1 is SGHVS and CDR2 is FQNEAQ in the germline V gene. V was trimmed by 5 bases and J by 6 bases, leaving 9 bases between them. The CDR3 contains 12 residues. As DNA, the CDR3 is TGTGCCAGCAGCGCGCGGTGGGATACGCAGTATTTT. Translating gives CASSARWDTQYF. Based on the CDR3 plus reference TRBV7-8 and TRBJ2-3, the full variable domain is GAGVSQSPRYKVAKRGQDVALRCDPISGHVSLFWYQQALGQGPEFLTYFQNEAQLDKSGLPSDRFFAERPEGSVSTLKIQRTQQEDSAVYLCASSARWDTQYFGPGTRLTVL.

This clonotype has just one count. An end of the junction does not agree with germline; a read error may underlie this. The chain couples TRBV20-1 to TRBJ1-1; D is ambiguous. The germline V gene has CDR1 DFQATT and CDR2 SNEGSKA (reference sequence). This CDR3 region has 13 residues. The DNA for the CDR3 is TGCAGTGCTAGAGATTCACTGAACACTGAAGTTTTCTTT. As protein: CSARDSLNTEVFF.

This rearrangement joins TRBV5-4 to TRBJ2-1; 8 bases line up with TRBD2. This CDR3 is built from 15 residues. From germline, CDR1 is SGHNT and CDR2 YYREEE (reference sequence). Trimming at V came to 4 bases and at J to 6 bases, leaving 9 bases not matched to a gene. This chain's CDR3 is CASSEGAGVVNEQFF. CDR3 sequence (DNA): TGTGCCAGCAGCGAGGGAGCGGGAGTTGTCAATGAGCAGTTCTTC.

CDR3: CAISPSSRQSSGANVLTF. DNA for the CDR3: TGTGCCATCAGTCCCAGTAGCCGCCAGAGCTCTGGGGCCAACGTCCTGACTTTC. The chain is built from TRBV10-3 and TRBJ2-6; D uncertain. The length of the CDR3 is 18 residues. V gave up 5 bases and J gave up 0 bases, with 17 bases separating them. Germline V gives CDR1 ENHRY, CDR2 SYGVKD.

This CDR3 reads CASSQYKGETQYF. As DNA, the CDR3 is TGTGCCAGCAGCCAATATAAAGGGGAGACCCAGTACTTC. This chain joins TRBV4-2 and TRBJ2-5, with D uncertain. The germline CDR1 and CDR2 sequences are LGHNA and YNFKEQ. There are 13 residues in the CDR3. Trimming left V 2 bases short and J 5 bases short, with 9 bases between.

The genes are TRBV25-1 and TRBJ2-7; a possible D gene is TRBD1 (5 bases). This CDR3 spans 12 amino acids. CDR1 is MGHDK and CDR2 is SYGVNS in the germline V gene. Trimming left V 4 bases short and J 3 bases short, with 7 bases between. The CDR3 loop reads CASSVRGYEQYF. In DNA, the CDR3 is TGTGCCAGCAGTGTTAGGGGCTACGAGCAGTACTTC.

This clonotype was picked up a small number of times. The chain is built from TRBV9 and TRBJ1-2; a weak D match, TRBD1 (5 bases). Germline CDR1 is SGDLS and CDR2 is YYNGEE. V was trimmed by 2 bases and J by 0 bases, leaving 8 bases between them. The CDR3 extends over 14 amino acids. CDR3 DNA sequence: TGTGCCAGCAGCGTTGGGACGGCTAACTATGGCTACACCTTC. Translation: CASSVGTANYGYTF.

The V call is TRBV5-1, the J call TRBJ2-3; no reliable D call. Trimming removed 0 bases at V and 6 bases at J, with 5 bases between. Germline V gene lookup returns CDR1 SGHRS and CDR2 YFSETQ. This CDR3 is 12 amino acids long. CDR3 coding DNA: TGCGCCAGCAGCTTGGGTCAGGATACGCAGTATTTT. Encoded protein: CASSLGQDTQYF.

V is TRBV6-6 and J is TRBJ2-7; D is unclear. CDR1 MNHNY and CDR2 SVGAGI come from the germline V gene (reference sequence). The length of the CDR3 is 13 residues. V dropped 5 bases and J dropped 5 bases, with 13 bases sitting between them. DNA of the CDR3: TGTGCCAGCAGTAAAGGTAACCATGACGAGCAGTACTTC. As protein: CASSKGNHDEQYF.

CDR3: CASSQATHSTDTQYF. CDR3 coding DNA: TGTGCCAGCAGCCAAGCGACACATAGCACAGATACGCAGTATTTT. This sequence joins TRBV3-1 and TRBJ2-3; D is uncertain. Trimming cost V 1 base and J 0 bases, with 8 bases left between them. The germline V gene encodes CDR1 LGHDT and CDR2 YNNKEL (reference sequence). The CDR3 length is 15 residues.

The chain employs TRBV20-1 and TRBJ2-7; the D gene is possibly TRBD2 (6 bases). CDR1 is DFQATT, CDR2 SNEGSKA, per germline (reference sequence). With 6 bases removed from V and 7 bases from J, the gap between germline ends came to 16 bases. This CDR3 comprises 12 residues. The CDR3 nucleotides are TGCAGTGCGCGGGACTTCCAGTGGGAGCAGTACTTC. Translation: CSARDFQWEQYF.

The chain links TRBV3-1 to TRBJ1-1, with 9 bases matching TRBD1. This CDR3 region has 17 residues. J gave up 3 bases and V 1 base, and 9 bases lay outside the gene matches. The germline V gene encodes CDR1 LGHDT and CDR2 YNNKEL (reference sequence). The CDR3 loop is CASSQVPGQGNYTEAFF. DNA for the CDR3: TGTGCCAGCAGCCAAGTCCCCGGACAGGGGAATTACACTGAAGCTTTCTTT.

The chain recombines TRBV7-3 with TRBJ2-1; TRBD2 is a possible D gene (6 bases). The CDR3 runs to 15 residues. Germline loops: CDR1 SGHTA, CDR2 FQGTGA. V gave up 0 bases and J gave up 7 bases, with 13 bases separating them. The CDR3 DNA sequence: TGTGCCAGCAGCTTAACGCGGGACTTGGGGAATGAGCAGTTCTTC. Encoded protein: CASSLTRDLGNEQFF.

The chain employs TRBV19 and TRBJ1-2; TRBD1 might be the D (5 bases). The length of the CDR3 is 14 residues. The V gene lost 7 bases and the J gene lost 0 bases, with 12 bases spanning the gap. Germline CDR1 LNHDA, CDR2 SQIVND (reference sequence). The CDR3 is CASKQDRTNYGYTF. The CDR3 coding sequence is TGTGCCAGTAAGCAAGACAGAACTAACTATGGCTACACCTTC. Supplemented by reference TRBV19 and TRBJ1-2, the full variable domain reads DGGITQSPKYLFRKEGQNVTLSCEQNLNHDAMYWYRQDPGQGLRLIYYSQIVNDFQKGDIAEGYSVSREKKESFPLTVTSAQKNPTAFYLCASKQDRTNYGYTFGSGTRLTVV.

The chain carries TRBV27 and TRBJ2-5; 12 bases are a match to TRBD2. J was trimmed by 9 bases and V by 6 bases; bases with no gene match: 8. The CDR3 extends over 14 amino acids. Per germline, CDR1 MNHEY and CDR2 SMNVEV (reference sequence). CDR3 loop: CASRALAGGPAQYF. CDR3 bases: TGTGCCAGCAGGGCACTAGCGGGGGGTCCCGCCCAGTACTTC.

The rearrangement joins TRBV20-1 to TRBJ2-1; D possibly matches TRBD1 or TRBD2 (6 bases each). The CDR3 is 12 residues long. Trimming removed 5 bases from V and 6 bases from J, with 11 bases in between. Germline lookup yields CDR1 DFQATT and CDR2 SNEGSKA (reference sequence). The CDR3 region is CSAPRGPNEQFF. DNA for the CDR3: TGCAGTGCTCCCCGGGGGCCCAATGAGCAGTTCTTC.

The chain carries TRBV4-2 and TRBJ1-2; D not resolved. Germline values: CDR1 LGHNA, CDR2 YNFKEQ. The length of the CDR3 is 16 residues. V gave up 0 bases and J gave up 6 bases, with 17 bases separating them. The CDR3 DNA sequence: TGTGCCAGCAGCCAAGATCGTGCCGGTTTGGAGGATGGCTACACCTTC. Its translation is CASSQDRAGLEDGYTF.

This clonotype was seen only once. The chain employs TRBV7-9 and TRBJ1-2; D call uncertain. The CDR3 spans 13 residues. With 1 base removed from V and 4 bases from J, the gap between germline ends came to 7 bases. Germline V gives CDR1 SEHNR, CDR2 FQNEAQ (reference sequence). CDR3 nucleotide sequence: TGTGCCAGCAGCTTAGAGGAGATCTATGGCTACACCTTC. It yields the protein CASSLEEIYGYTF.

V is TRBV18 and J is TRBJ2-5; no clear D gene. The V gene's germline CDR1 is KGHSH and CDR2 LQKENI. Trimming stripped 3 bases from V and 5 bases from J, with 7 bases between. The length of the CDR3 is 12 residues. The CDR3 loop is CASSPMRETQYF. For the CDR3, the DNA is TGTGCCAGCTCACCTATGAGGGAGACCCAGTACTTC.

V and J are TRBV20-1 and TRBJ1-1; D might be TRBD1 (6 bases). V lost 5 bases and J 0 bases, leaving 10 bases between the germline ends. CDR1 and CDR2 from the germline V gene are DFQATT and SNEGSKA (reference sequence). CDR3 size: 13 residues. The CDR3 here is CSAVRQVNTEAFF. Written as DNA, the CDR3 is TGCAGTGCTGTGCGACAGGTGAACACTGAAGCTTTCTTT.

V usage is TRBV20-1 and J usage is TRBJ2-5, with TRBD2 identical over 12 bases. V lost 5 bases and J lost 1; bases outside the gene matches: 5. CDR1 is DFQATT and CDR2 is SNEGSKA in the germline V gene (reference sequence). This CDR3 is built from 15 residues. The CDR3 DNA follows: TGCAGTGCTCTAGCGGGGGGGCCCATCCAAGAGACCCAGTACTTC. Protein product: CSALAGGPIQETQYF.